The present T cell receptor beta chain was sequenced within a study of T-cell reconstitution after alpha-beta-depleted transplantation in children. Construction of the TCRbeta library involved unique molecular identifiers. TCRdb re-called the PCR reads through MiXCR, storing one row per CDR3 protein. Of roughly 590,000 distinct CDR3 sequences listed, roughly 15% are singletons. Germline V lookup: CDR1 SEHNR, CDR2 FQNEAQ (reference sequence). The CDR3 is 13 amino acids. This clonotype appeared a few times. At one boundary the junction diverges from the germline segment, which might be a read error. The chain combines TRBV7-9 with TRBJ2-1; 8 bases line up with TRBD2. Sequenced here: PBMCs from the stem cell graft donor, sampled from the stem cell graft. The clonotype originates from a human donor who donated a stem cell graft to a child with acute myeloid leukemia. The CDR3 nucleotides are TGTGCCAGCAGCTTAGCGCGGGGGGAAGCGATCGACTTC. This sequence encodes CASSLARGEAIDF. Using reference TRBV7-9 and TRBJ2-1 for the parts outside the CDR3, the full variable domain is DTGVSQNPRHKITKRGQNVTFRCDPISEHNRLYWYRQTLGQGPEFLTYFQNEAQLEKSRLLSDRFSAERPKGSFSTLEIQRTEQGDSAMYLCASSLARGEAIDFGPGTRLTVL.